The clone carrying this T cell receptor beta chain is medium-sized within its sample. The source of the sample is a study of prognosis after radiotherapy for stage I lung cancer. The CDR3 loop spans 18 amino acids. Germline CDR1 reads DFQATT; CDR2 reads SNEGSKA (reference sequence). V dropped 2 bases and J dropped 2; count of bases not matched to a gene: 15. Multiplex PCR, run in two rounds, amplified TCR beta CDR3 from genomic DNA. First-round PCR used primers specific to each TRBV and TRBJ gene. TCRdb analysed the multiplex PCR reads with MiXCR anew, one entry per CDR3 protein. This sample has around 51,000 distinct CDR3 sequences, with roughly 35% found just once.

The specimen was PBMCs, collected before or after stereotactic body radiation therapy (not recorded which). The TCR originated in a donor of 50 years or more with non-small cell lung cancer. V is TRBV20-1 and J is TRBJ2-1, with 7 bases matching TRBD2. CDR3 protein: CSARSKGVVAGAYNEQFF. The DNA of the CDR3 is TGCAGTGCTAGATCAAAAGGGGTGGTGGCGGGAGCCTACAATGAGCAGTTCTTC.